This T cell receptor (beta chain) originates from a study of cytomegalovirus exposure and HLA in healthy donors. PCR used 60 Vbeta primers and 13 Jbeta primers. This table comes from immunoSEQ multiplex PCR, and its TCRdb copy is limited to in-frame clones, with some not included. The data show 210,000 or so clones, with approximately 82% seen just once and roughly 10% held by the top ten. Per the germline V gene, CDR1 is SGDLS and CDR2 is YYNGEE. CDR3 length: 15 amino acids. V was pared by 3 bases and J by 5 bases, with 16 bases between. The receptor's source is a woman in her forties or fifties in good health and CMV-seropositive. The sequenced sample was PBMCs. The chain uses TRBV9 and TRBJ2-3, with a tentative D call TRBD2 (5 bases). CDR3: CASSAAVEAGDTQYF. CDR3 coding DNA: TGTGCCAGCAGCGCTGCCGTGGAGGCAGGAGATACGCAGTATTTT. The full variable domain, in which reference TRBV9 and TRBJ2-3 provide the parts outside the CDR3, is DSGVTQTPKHLITATGQRVTLRCSPRSGDLSVYWYQQSLDQGLQFLIQYYNGEERAKGNILERFSAQQFPDLHSELNLSSLELGDSALYFCASSAAVEAGDTQYFGPGTRLTVL.